This T cell receptor (beta chain) emerged from a study of PD-1 blockade in classical Hodgkin lymphoma. Whole-study findings and limits: The repertoire differences lack a defined cause, possibly disease activity or prior therapy. It was reported that newly diagnosed patients had less baseline TCR diversity than healthy donors.

This CDR3 is 15 amino acids long. Measured with immunoSEQ multiplex PCR; TCRdb has only the in-frame clones, and not every one. The profile shows about 9,000 clones, more than 75% of them singletons. Time point described: cycle 4 day 1 (C4D1), after more than five weeks of nivolumab. Every patient experienced relapse after autologous stem cell transplantation, and brentuximab vedotin exposure varied. A remark on this clone: The antigen is undetermined.

The source is a human donor with classical Hodgkin lymphoma. The starting material was peripheral blood mononuclear cells (PBMCs), obtained before the fourth cycle of nivolumab. The genes are TRBV12-2 and TRBJ1-2. TRBV12-2 is flagged as a pseudogene. CDR3 in DNA: TGTGCAAGTCGCCTAGCCAAGTTTTCGGAGGATGGCTACACCTTC. Encoded protein: CASRLAKFSEDGYTF.